A single T cell receptor beta chain is shown here with its context. Its antigen is still unknown. The data stem from a study of cytomegalovirus exposure and HLA in healthy donors. The PCR made use of 60 Vbeta and 13 Jbeta primers. Per the original data handling: A follow-up analysis tallied 65 million to 80 million unique TCR beta chains, 8.5 million to 14 million shared. Using immunoSEQ multiplex PCR, the repertoire was profiled, and TCRdb retains in-frame clones only, with some absent. D and trimming were read from the DNA, whereas the V and J calls and clone size are those reported in that table. Of 90,000 to 120,000 clones in the sample, about 84% were seen once. Notes on the study in general: When analyzed later, the rates of TCR association showed variation by HLA locus, with DRB1 the most and HLA-C the fewest. There were reportedly fewer N-insertions in an Asian-associated ancestry cluster than the approximately 670-donor mean, in a later analysis.

This CDR3 comprises 18 residues. V lost 3 bases and J lost 2; bases outside the gene matches: 16. Per germline, CDR1 SGHRS and CDR2 YFSETQ. This TCR was recovered from a young man in good health and CMV-seronegative. The sequencing input was PBMCs. The J gene is TRBJ2-5, the V gene TRBV5-1, with 7 bases aligning to TRBD2. The DNA for the CDR3 is TGCGCCAGCAGCTCAATAAGAGGGAGGGCCTCAGGACAAGAGACCCAGTACTTC. Residues: CASSSIRGRASGQETQYF.